The text below deals with one T cell receptor (beta chain). Profiled with immunoSEQ multiplex PCR; TCRdb holds only in-frame clones, not every one. The sample has 60,000 or so clones, just under 90% seen once. This record comes from a study of technical replicates of blood from a handful of donors. The V gene lost 1 base and the J gene lost 4 bases, with 11 bases spanning the gap. The CDR3 has 15 residues. Germline loops: CDR1 SGHNT, CDR2 YENEEA. The V call is TRBV11-3, the J call TRBJ2-1; maybe TRBD1 (5 bases). The sequenced material came from PBMCs. This clonotype was sampled from a human donor in good health. Some clones in this sample may be carry-over from other donors' samples. CDR3 DNA sequence: TGTGCCAGCAGCTTAGGTGAGGCAGGGTACAATGAGCAGTTCTTC. Translated: CASSLGEAGYNEQFF.